These T cell receptor beta chains were read from a single sample in a study of vaccination and CD4 T cells after COVID-19. Antigens of these TCRs are unknown. TCRdb analysed the PCR reads with MiXCR anew, one entry per CDR3 protein. Of about 10,000 distinct CDR3 sequences listed, roughly three fifths are singletons. Sequencing used CD4+ T cells from blood, cultured in vitro. Receptors originate from a human donor who had recovered from COVID-19. The CDR3 runs from the conserved cysteine through the conserved F or W. Each record gives: D gene, clone size, V gene, CDR3 protein. D genes are given only for firm matches. A row's size may be missing; if present it is once, few, many or a size class.

D: NA; size: few; V: TRBV24-1; CDR3: CATSGAANTEAFF
D: NA; size: NA; V: TRBV2; CDR3: CASSRESYQETQYF
D: NA; size: NA; V: TRBV20-1; CDR3: CSARSLRAEAFF
D: NA; size: few; V: TRBV19; CDR3: CASSTTWNTEAFF
D: TRBD1; size: few; V: TRBV6-2/TRBV6-3; CDR3: CASSLGTDVQETQYF
D: TRBD1; size: NA; V: TRBV5-6; CDR3: CASSEGQGFQPQHF
D: NA; size: NA; V: TRBV6-1; CDR3: CATRDALREQYF
D: NA; size: NA; V: TRBV20-1; CDR3: CSASFRGRETQYF
D: NA; size: NA; V: TRBV11-2; CDR3: CASSSPRGRAEAFF
D: NA; size: NA; V: TRBV21-1; CDR3: CASSKVAGGEKLFF
D: NA; size: NA; V: TRBV6-5; CDR3: CASSYSMGGSEGGYTF
D: TRBD1; size: NA; V: TRBV20-1; CDR3: CSATQTGGNQPQHF
D: TRBD1; size: medium-sized; V: TRBV7-9; CDR3: CASSFTGGDEAFF
D: NA; size: once; V: TRBV11-3; CDR3: CASRRIGTDTEAFF
D: NA; size: NA; V: TRBV19; CDR3: CASRPGLASTYEQYF
D: TRBD1; size: NA; V: TRBV12-3/TRBV12-4; CDR3: CASSPGGTGRQPQHF
D: TRBD1; size: few; V: TRBV24-1; CDR3: CATSDPGTGGEPQHF
D: NA; size: NA; V: TRBV19; CDR3: CASTERRRGIEKLFF
D: NA; size: NA; V: TRBV6-2/TRBV6-3; CDR3: CAVQGTGNYGYTF
D: TRBD2; size: NA; V: TRBV15; CDR3: CATSRGAGGYEQYF
D: TRBD2; size: NA; V: TRBV20-1; CDR3: CSARVSLAGRTDTQYF
D: NA; size: NA; V: TRBV10-3; CDR3: CAISAAWGTDTQYF
D: NA; size: NA; V: TRBV24-1; CDR3: CATSGGPGNTIYF
D: NA; size: NA; V: TRBV6-1; CDR3: CASRTDRPPREAFF
D: NA; size: NA; V: TRBV12-3/TRBV12-4; CDR3: CASSLGRAKNIQYF
D: NA; size: NA; V: TRBV11-3; CDR3: CASSRIRYEQYF
D: NA; size: NA; V: TRBV6-4; CDR3: CASSEAGGTSYEQYF
D: NA; size: NA; V: TRBV7-2; CDR3: CASSLGVGHVFSPLHF
D: TRBD1; size: NA; V: TRBV5-3; CDR3: CASSVTSGTGGLWGYTF
D: TRBD1; size: NA; V: TRBV6-5; CDR3: CASSSSGQGAGELFF
D: NA; size: once; V: TRBV7-9; CDR3: CASSLGAEGTEAFF
D: NA; size: NA; V: TRBV12-3/TRBV12-4; CDR3: CASSLFLGGFQQPQHF
D: NA; size: NA; V: TRBV19; CDR3: CASSIRGAGGGELFF
D: TRBD1; size: NA; V: TRBV6-5; CDR3: CASSSSGGLTEAFF
D: NA; size: large; V: TRBV9; CDR3: CASSSSTGVDTQYF
D: NA; size: NA; V: TRBV5-1; CDR3: CASSFGQTYNEQFF
D: TRBD1; size: NA; V: TRBV10-3; CDR3: CAIRTTGEGNTIYF
D: NA; size: few; V: TRBV7-2; CDR3: CASSFFRGAHNEQFF
D: NA; size: few; V: TRBV6-2/TRBV6-3; CDR3: CASRVKDRLGNYGYTF
D: TRBD1; size: few; V: TRBV12-3/TRBV12-4; CDR3: CASSHGTVGTVAQYF
D: NA; size: NA; V: TRBV10-3; CDR3: CAISERYNEQFF
D: NA; size: few; V: TRBV7-3; CDR3: CASSLTGVGLDGYTF
D: NA; size: NA; V: TRBV7-3; CDR3: CASSLRPTSTEAFF
D: TRBD2; size: NA; V: TRBV20-1; CDR3: CSARVPSGLSYNEQFF
D: TRBD2; size: few; V: TRBV6-1; CDR3: CASSPRGVENIQYF
D: NA; size: NA; V: TRBV5-8; CDR3: CASMVPGGNQPQHF
D: NA; size: NA; V: TRBV7-2; CDR3: CASSPQGTVGLGYTF
D: NA; size: NA; V: TRBV28; CDR3: CASRRGGPNTEAFF
D: TRBD1; size: NA; V: TRBV7-3; CDR3: CASSPARQGDQPQHF
D: TRBD1; size: NA; V: TRBV14; CDR3: CASSLLSWDRSYEQYF